This T cell receptor beta chain appears in the sequencing data of a study of molecular identifiers for immune sequencing clone quantification. As for the study in general: Four portions were sequenced after RNA from about 20,000 or 100,000 naive CD8 cells was split five ways in replicates. Study observations and caveats: Clones of above 20 RNA copies carried over 99% of effector molecules; in naive cells they carried under 1%. Spiked TCR RNA from one Jurkat cell reportedly showed up when mixed among one million naive cells.

Concerning this clonotype itself: What it binds is not known.

The germline V gene has CDR1 MGHRA and CDR2 YSYEKL. The CDR3 spans 12 residues. V shed 4 bases and J shed 10 bases, with 13 bases lying between them. The use of previously described methods and listed TCR primers produced the bulk TCR libraries. TCRdb itself ran the PCR reads through MiXCR, one entry per CDR3 protein. The sample lists 90,000 or so distinct CDR3 sequences, roughly 25% occurring once. The sequence came from a human donor in good health. Some libraries in this study had Jurkat cell RNA spiked in. The gene calls are TRBV4-1 and TRBJ1-1; D uncertain. The sequenced material came from naive CD8+ T cells from blood, with Jurkat cell RNA spiked in. Subset of the sample: FACS-sorted CD8+CD4-CCR7+CD45RA+ naive T cells. The CDR3 sequence is CASSRDGSLAFF. As DNA, the CDR3 is TGCGCCAGCAGCCGAGACGGTTCATTAGCTTTCTTT.